This record covers a single TCR beta chain. Germline V CDR1 and CDR2: LGHDT, YNNKEL (reference sequence). The CDR3 sequence is 16 residues long. Trimming left V 4 bases short and J 2 bases short, with 17 bases between. With random hexamers, reverse transcription was performed on roughly 0.45 to 1 ug of RNA. TCRdb recomputed calls from the immunoSEQ multiplex PCR reads with MiXCR, one row per CDR3 protein. Of 210,000 or so distinct CDR3 sequences in the sample, approximately 94% were seen once. The data were taken from a study of CD8 T cells in Susac syndrome. Study summary: The sequenced Susac syndrome patients comprised five or six with active disease and 8 or 9 in remission.

Sequenced material: CD4+ T cells from PBMCs. This TCR derives from a human donor with Susac syndrome. The gene calls are TRBV3-1 and TRBJ1-1, with a weak D call TRBD1 (5 bases). CDR3 amino acids: CASSPFPGPKNTEAFF. The CDR3 DNA reads as TGTGCCAGCAGCCCATTTCCGGGACCCAAAAACACTGAAGCTTTCTTT.